Below, 29 T cell receptor beta chains from the same sample are listed, as sequenced in a study of blood T cell repertoires in COVID-19. This table comes from immunoSEQ multiplex PCR, and its TCRdb copy is limited to in-frame clones, with some not included. The data hold just over 75,000 clones, with 65% to 85% observed a single time. Sequencing input: peripheral blood. These receptors originate from a man aged 55 to 70 with active or convalescent COVID-19.

The sample holds a few counts of this clone. The V and J genes are TRBV6-1 and TRBJ2-3, with D unclear. The germline V and J ends were trimmed by 0 bases and 5 bases, with 15 bases remaining between them. Germline-derived CDR1 and CDR2 are MNHNS and SASEGT. This CDR3 spans 16 amino acids. The CDR3 protein is CASSEAYPLSGDTQYF. CDR3 sequence (DNA): TGTGCCAGCAGTGAAGCTTACCCCCTGAGTGGAGATACGCAGTATTTT.

V and J are TRBV18 and TRBJ2-2; D might be TRBD2 (5 bases). CDR1 and CDR2 from the germline V gene are KGHSH and LQKENI. V was cut by 6 bases and J by 7 bases, with 18 bases left in between. This CDR3 spans 15 amino acids. CDR3 loop: CASSRGLENSGELFF. DNA for the CDR3: TGTGCCAGCTCCCGCGGACTGGAGAATAGCGGGGAGCTGTTTTTT.

The chain links TRBV10-3 to TRBJ2-7, with a possible D match to TRBD2 (5 bases). CDR1 is ENHRY, CDR2 SYGVKD, per germline. This CDR3 contains 13 residues. Trimming stripped 4 bases from V and 3 bases from J, with 10 bases between. DNA of the CDR3: TGTGCCATCAGTGTAAGCGGAGTCTACGAGCAGTACTTC. Its translation: CAISVSGVYEQYF.

This clone appeared a single time. The genes are TRBV6-5 and TRBJ2-3; 9 bases match TRBD1. Germline V lookup: CDR1 MNHEY, CDR2 SVGAGI. This CDR3 is built from 14 residues. V lost 6 bases, J lost 6 bases, and 7 bases stayed unmatched. CDR3 residues: CASRPGTGLDTQYF. CDR3 bases: TGTGCCAGCAGGCCAGGGACAGGGCTGGATACGCAGTATTTT.

The J gene is TRBJ1-3, the V gene TRBV19; D call uncertain. Germline CDR1 is LNHDA and CDR2 is SQIVND (reference sequence). The CDR3 extends over 11 amino acids. The V and J ends lost 7 bases and 7 bases respectively, with 8 bases between them. CDR3 DNA: TGTGCCAGTATCGGGTTTAACACCATATATTTT. It specifies CASIGFNTIYF.

This chain uses TRBV10-3 with TRBJ2-3; TRBD2 matches 9 bases. Germline loops: CDR1 ENHRY, CDR2 SYGVKD. V dropped 2 bases and J dropped 0; count of bases not matched to a gene: 3. The CDR3 has 16 amino acids. CDR3 coding DNA: TGTGCCATCAGTGAGGCGGGGGGGGTGAGCACAGATACGCAGTATTTT. Encoded protein: CAISEAGGVSTDTQYF.

The table lists this clone with a few counts. The V and J genes are TRBV27 and TRBJ1-4, with 7 bases lining up with TRBD1. V lost 3 bases to trimming and J lost 7 bases; unmatched junction nucleotides: 2. Germline V gene sequence: CDR1 MNHEY, CDR2 SMNVEV (reference sequence). This CDR3 has 13 residues. The CDR3 loop reads CASSFGDSEKLFF. DNA of the CDR3: TGTGCCAGCAGTTTTGGGGACAGTGAAAAACTGTTTTTT.

The gene calls are TRBV18 and TRBJ2-1, with 11 bases matching TRBD1. The CDR3 is made up of 15 amino acids. Germline CDR1 and CDR2: KGHSH and LQKENI. Germline trimming cut 6 bases from V and 2 bases from J; bases unmatched to any gene: 3. The chain's CDR3 is CASSTDRGPYNEQFF. The CDR3, as DNA: TGTGCCAGCTCCACGGACAGGGGGCCCTACAATGAGCAGTTCTTC.

DNA of the CDR3: TGTGCCAGCAGCGGCCGGGACTACTACAATGAGCAGTTCTTC. Translated: CASSGRDYYNEQFF. The chain employs TRBV9 and TRBJ2-1, with 7 bases fitting TRBD2. From germline, CDR1 is SGDLS and CDR2 YYNGEE. Trimming at V came to 3 bases and at J to 3 bases, leaving 3 bases not matched to a gene. This CDR3 spans 14 amino acids.

The chain combines TRBV2 with TRBJ2-2, with TRBD1 as a possible D gene (5 bases). Germline-derived CDR1 and CDR2 are SNHLY and FYNNEI. The CDR3 has 14 amino acids. V was shortened by 8 bases and J by 1 base, with 11 bases between the two germline ends. CDR3 in amino acids: CASASTENTGELFF. The CDR3 DNA follows: TGTGCCAGCGCGTCGACAGAGAACACCGGGGAGCTGTTTTTT.

J is TRBJ2-7 and V is TRBV11-3; 7 positions agree with TRBD2. The CDR3 runs to 15 residues. The trim removed 1 base at V and 3 bases at J, leaving 6 bases unmatched. Germline CDR1 is SGHNT and CDR2 is YENEEA. CDR3 sequence reads: CASSLGSGRVYEQYF. The CDR3 DNA sequence: TGTGCCAGCAGCTTAGGATCGGGGAGGGTCTACGAGCAGTACTTC.

V and J are TRBV6-5 and TRBJ1-2; D is perhaps TRBD1 (6 bases). This CDR3 contains 14 residues. Germline CDR1 and CDR2: MNHEY and SVGAGI. V lost 0 bases and J 7 bases, leaving 12 bases between the germline ends. The CDR3 is CASSYSTGNFGYTF. The CDR3 DNA reads TGTGCCAGCAGTTACTCAACAGGGAATTTTGGCTACACCTTC.

V usage is TRBV9 and J usage is TRBJ1-2; tentatively, D is TRBD1 (6 bases). The CDR3 extends over 15 amino acids. The germline V and J ends were trimmed by 4 bases and 1 base, with 14 bases remaining between them. Looked up from germline, CDR1 is SGDLS and CDR2 is YYNGEE. As DNA, the CDR3 is TGTGCCAGCAGCTTTTGGACAGACATTAACTATGGCTACACCTTC. As protein: CASSFWTDINYGYTF.

The rearrangement uses TRBV4-3 and TRBJ1-4, with 7 positions matching TRBD1. Germline CDR1 is LGHNA and CDR2 is YSLEER. The V gene end was trimmed by 4 bases and the J gene end by 10 bases; junction bases not matched to a gene: 12. The CDR3 length is 15 residues. CDR3 amino acids: CASSPGRRGPVKLFF. In DNA, the CDR3 is TGCGCCAGCAGCCCCGGGCGGAGGGGGCCGGTAAAACTGTTTTTT.

The chain links TRBV7-8 to TRBJ2-5, with TRBD2 matching 7 bases. J gave up 9 bases and V 4 bases, and 17 bases lay outside the gene matches. Per the germline V gene, CDR1 is SGHVS and CDR2 is FQNEAQ. The CDR3 has 16 amino acids. The DNA for the CDR3 is TGTGCCAGCAGCTCAGGGTCGGGGGGAATAGAAGAATCCCAGTACTTC. Translated: CASSSGSGGIEESQYF.

This clone occurred a few times. The CDR3, as DNA: TGTGCCAGCAGCCAAGCCCGGGGGATGAACACCGGGGAGCTGTTTTTT. It encodes CASSQARGMNTGELFF. The chain links TRBV14 to TRBJ2-2, with a tentative D call TRBD2 (6 bases). The germline CDR1 and CDR2 sequences are SGHDN and FVKESK. CDR3 length: 16 amino acids. V lost 1 base, J lost 1 base, and 10 bases lay in between. The full variable domain, in which reference TRBV14 and TRBJ2-2 provide the parts outside the CDR3, is EAGVTQFPSHSVIEKGQTVTLRCDPISGHDNLYWYRRVMGKEIKFLLHFVKESKQDESGMPNNRFLAERTGGTYSTLKVQPAELEDSGVYFCASSQARGMNTGELFFGEGSRLTVL.

This clone came up many times. V is TRBV11-3 and J is TRBJ2-2; 8 bases map to TRBD2. The CDR3 is made up of 14 amino acids. Germline CDR1 reads SGHNT; CDR2 reads YENEEA. The V segment lost 4 bases and the J segment 5 bases; nucleotides outside the gene matches: 3. CDR3 in amino acids: CASSWTSSTGELFF. CDR3 nucleotide sequence: TGTGCCAGCAGCTGGACTAGCAGTACCGGGGAGCTGTTTTTT.

This clone was counted a few times. This sequence joins TRBV7-2 and TRBJ2-5; a possible D gene is TRBD2 (5 bases). This CDR3 contains 13 residues. CDR1 SGHTA and CDR2 FQGNSA come from the germline V gene. Between the trimmed V and J ends, which lost 6 bases and 0 bases, there was a span of 8 bases. As DNA, the CDR3 is TGTGCCAGCAGAACGGGGTACCAAGAGACCCAGTACTTC. It specifies CASRTGYQETQYF.

This clone was picked up a small number of times. The rearrangement links TRBV11-2 to TRBJ1-2, with 10 bases lining up with TRBD1. The length of the CDR3 is 16 residues. The ends lost 5 bases at V and 4 bases at J; junction bases unmatched: 10. Germline V gene lookup returns CDR1 SGHAT and CDR2 FQNNGV. CDR3 bases: TGTGCCAGCAGCCCAGCGCGCGGGACAGGGGTCTATGGCTACACCTTC. Amino acids: CASSPARGTGVYGYTF.

The rearrangement joins TRBV4-1 to TRBJ1-3; TRBD1 matches at 8 bases. Germline CDR1 is MGHRA and CDR2 is YSYEKL. Germline trimming cut 3 bases from V and 0 bases from J; bases unmatched to any gene: 7. The CDR3 consists of 17 residues. In DNA form, the CDR3 reads TGCGCCAGCAGCCAGCCCTGGGACAGGAGCTCTGGAAACACCATATATTTT. Amino acids: CASSQPWDRSSGNTIYF.

The V gene is TRBV25-1, the J gene TRBJ2-1; tentative D call: TRBD1 (6 bases). CDR1 is MGHDK, CDR2 SYGVNS, per germline. The CDR3 has 11 residues. The V gene lost 6 bases and the J gene lost 11 bases, with 11 bases spanning the gap. The CDR3 region has the DNA TGTGCCAGCAGCAAACAGGGTAAGCAGTTCTTC. Its protein product is CASSKQGKQFF.

V usage is TRBV10-3 and J usage is TRBJ2-2; tentative D call: TRBD1 (6 bases). Germline CDR1 and CDR2: ENHRY and SYGVKD. The CDR3 loop spans 15 amino acids. Deletions cut 2 bases from V and 6 bases from J, with 13 bases between. Written as DNA, the CDR3 is TGTGCCATCAGTGAGACTGGGGGCACCCCCGGGGAGCTGTTTTTT. This gives the protein CAISETGGTPGELFF.

V and J are TRBV3-1 (or the pseudogene TRBV3-2) and TRBJ1-2; TRBD1 is a possible D gene (6 bases). CDR1 is LGHDT, CDR2 YNNKEL, per germline (reference sequence). The germline V and J ends were trimmed by 1 base and 8 bases, with 14 bases remaining between them. The CDR3 spans 14 residues. DNA for the CDR3: TGTGCCAGCAGCCAAGCCGGGGGGCGCGGGGGCTACACCTTC. It encodes CASSQAGGRGGYTF.

This clone qualifies as medium-sized (0.01 to 0.1%). The chain is built from TRBV7-3 and TRBJ1-6; D is possibly TRBD1 (5 bases). The V end lost 4 bases, the J end lost 11 bases, and 18 bases lay between the germline ends. The V gene's germline CDR1 is SGHTA and CDR2 FQGTGA. The CDR3 has 15 residues. The CDR3 is CASSCRGSPTPPLHF. CDR3 coding DNA: TGTGCCAGCAGCTGCCGGGGGTCACCAACCCCACCCCTCCACTTT. Full variable domain (outside the CDR3, taken from reference TRBV7-3 and TRBJ1-6): GAGVSQTPSNKVTEKGKYVELRCDPISGHTALYWYRQSLGQGPEFLIYFQGTGAADDSGLPNDRFFAVRPEGSVSTLKIQRTERGDSAVYLCASSCRGSPTPPLHFGNGTRLTVT.

The chain joins TRBV7-9 to TRBJ1-6, with D perhaps matching TRBD1 (5 bases). Germline V gene lookup returns CDR1 SEHNR and CDR2 FQNEAQ (reference sequence). The CDR3 covers 14 residues. Between the trimmed V and J ends, which lost 2 bases and 8 bases, there was a span of 10 bases. The CDR3 coding sequence is TGTGCCAGCAGCTTAACAGGTTCCGATTCACCCCTCCACTTT. Protein sequence: CASSLTGSDSPLHF.

The chain has TRBV7-2 and TRBJ2-7, with 12 bases lining up with TRBD2. The V and J ends lost 5 bases and 2 bases, in that order; junction bases with no gene match: 13. Germline CDR1 SGHTA, CDR2 FQGNSA. This CDR3 has 18 amino acids. Written as DNA, the CDR3 is TGTGCCAGCAGCGCCCAAACTAGCGGGGGGCCCCCGGCCTACGAGCAGTACTTC. Translated: CASSAQTSGGPPAYEQYF.

This sequence joins TRBV7-3 and TRBJ2-3, with D maybe TRBD1 (5 bases). The germline gives CDR1 SGHTA, CDR2 FQGTGA. The CDR3 has 14 residues. Trimming shortened V by 5 bases and J by 2 bases, and 11 bases separated the two germline ends. CDR3 bases: TGTGCCAGCAGCCCCCCGGACAACACAGATACGCAGTATTTT. Protein product: CASSPPDNTDTQYF.

The chain uses TRBV6-5 and TRBJ2-1; 7 bases are shared with TRBD1. Germline CDR1 reads MNHEY; CDR2 reads SVGAGI. J gave up 5 bases and V 4 bases, and 5 bases lay outside the gene matches. The CDR3 consists of 14 residues. For the CDR3, the DNA is TGTGCCAGCAGTTCACAGGGGAACGACAATGAGCAGTTCTTC. It specifies CASSSQGNDNEQFF.

The CDR3, as DNA: TGTGCCAGCAGCACTAATACCGGGACAAGGGGCACCATTGGCTACACCTTC. Its protein is CASSTNTGTRGTIGYTF. This rearrangement joins TRBV7-8 to TRBJ1-2; tentatively, D is TRBD1 (6 bases). The CDR3 sequence is 17 residues long. The germline V and J ends were trimmed by 5 bases and 7 bases, with 26 bases remaining between them. Germline V lookup: CDR1 SGHVS, CDR2 FQNEAQ.